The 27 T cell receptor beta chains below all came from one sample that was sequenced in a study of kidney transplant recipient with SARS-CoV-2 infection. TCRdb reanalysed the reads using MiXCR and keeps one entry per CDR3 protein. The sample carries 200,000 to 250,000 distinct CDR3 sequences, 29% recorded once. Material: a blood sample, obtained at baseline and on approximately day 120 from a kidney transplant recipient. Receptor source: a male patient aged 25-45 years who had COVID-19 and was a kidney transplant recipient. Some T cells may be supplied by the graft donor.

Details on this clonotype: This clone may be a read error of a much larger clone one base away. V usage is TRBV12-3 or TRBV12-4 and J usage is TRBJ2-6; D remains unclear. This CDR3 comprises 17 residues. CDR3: CAGSGARRQSRANVLTF. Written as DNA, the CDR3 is TGTGCCGGCAGTGGCGCACGCAGACAAAGTCGGGCCAACGTCCTGACTTTC.

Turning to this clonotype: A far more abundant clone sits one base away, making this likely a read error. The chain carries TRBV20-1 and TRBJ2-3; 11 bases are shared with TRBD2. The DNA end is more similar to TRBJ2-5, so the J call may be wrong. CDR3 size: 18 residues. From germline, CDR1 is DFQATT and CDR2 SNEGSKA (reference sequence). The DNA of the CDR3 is TGCAGTGCTAGAGATGCTGAGACTAGCGGGGCCATGGCAGAGACCCAGTACTTC. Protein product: CSARDAETSGAMAETQYF.

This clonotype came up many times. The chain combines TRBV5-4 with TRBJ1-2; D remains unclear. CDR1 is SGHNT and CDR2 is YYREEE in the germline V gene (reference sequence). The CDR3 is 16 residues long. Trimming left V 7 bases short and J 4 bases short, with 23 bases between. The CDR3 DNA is TGTGCCAGCCTAGAGAACGTACCAGGAAAGACCTATGGCTACACCTTC. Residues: CASLENVPGKTYGYTF.

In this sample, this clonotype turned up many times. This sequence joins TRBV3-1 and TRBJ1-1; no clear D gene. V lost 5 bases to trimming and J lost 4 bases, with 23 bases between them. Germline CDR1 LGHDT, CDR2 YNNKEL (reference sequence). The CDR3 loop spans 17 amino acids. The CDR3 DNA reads TGTGCCAGCAGCACGAAGCATCCCATTTCAATTCGCACTGAAGCTTTCTTT. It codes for CASSTKHPISIRTEAFF.

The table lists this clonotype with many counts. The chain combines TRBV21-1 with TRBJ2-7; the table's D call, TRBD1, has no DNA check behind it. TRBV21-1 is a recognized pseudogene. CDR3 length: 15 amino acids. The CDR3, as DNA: TGTGCCAGCAGCAAAGGGCCAAATACAGGTCACGAGCAGTACTTC. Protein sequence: CASSKGPNTGHEQYF.

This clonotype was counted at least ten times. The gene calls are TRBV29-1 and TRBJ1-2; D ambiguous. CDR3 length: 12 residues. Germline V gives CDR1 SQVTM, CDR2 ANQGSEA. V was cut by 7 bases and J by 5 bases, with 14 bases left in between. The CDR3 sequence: CSAIKAGYGYTF. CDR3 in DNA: TGCAGCGCAATAAAAGCGGGATATGGCTACACCTTC.

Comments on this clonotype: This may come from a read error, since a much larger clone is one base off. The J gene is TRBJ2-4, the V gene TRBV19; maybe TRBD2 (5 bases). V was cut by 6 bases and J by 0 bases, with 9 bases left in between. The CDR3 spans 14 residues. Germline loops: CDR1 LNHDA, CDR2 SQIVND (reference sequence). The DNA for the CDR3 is TGTGCCAGTAGGGACTTGCTAGCCAAAAACATTCAGTACTTC. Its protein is CASRDLLAKNIQYF. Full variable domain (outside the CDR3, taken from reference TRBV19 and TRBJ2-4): DGGITQSPKYLFRKEGQNVTLSCEQNLNHDAMYWYRQDPGQGLRLIYYSQIVNDFQKGDIAEGYSVSREKKESFPLTVTSAQKNPTAFYLCASRDLLAKNIQYFGAGTRLSVL.

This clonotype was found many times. The CDR3 DNA reads as TGTGCCAGCAGTTTCGTCAGCTCTGGAAACACCATATATTTT. Protein product: CASSFVSSGNTIYF. The J gene is TRBJ1-3, the V gene TRBV28, with D uncertain. This CDR3 spans 14 amino acids. V dropped 3 bases and J dropped 0 bases, with 6 bases sitting between them. CDR1 is MDHEN, CDR2 SYDVKM, per germline.

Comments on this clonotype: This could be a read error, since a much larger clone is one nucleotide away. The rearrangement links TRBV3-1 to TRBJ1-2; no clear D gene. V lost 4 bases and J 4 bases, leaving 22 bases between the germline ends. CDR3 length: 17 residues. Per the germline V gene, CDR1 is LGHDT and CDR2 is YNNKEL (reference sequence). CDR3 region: CASSPQSALRKTYGYTF. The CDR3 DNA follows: TGTGCCAGCAGCCCACAGAGCGCCCTTCGAAAGACCTATGGCTACACCTTC. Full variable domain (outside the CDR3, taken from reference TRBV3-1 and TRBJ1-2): DTAVSQTPKYLVTQMGNDKSIKCEQNLGHDTMYWYKQDSKKFLKIMFSYNNKELIINETVPNRFSPKSPDKAHLNLHINSLELGDSAVYFCASSPQSALRKTYGYTFGSGTRLTVV.

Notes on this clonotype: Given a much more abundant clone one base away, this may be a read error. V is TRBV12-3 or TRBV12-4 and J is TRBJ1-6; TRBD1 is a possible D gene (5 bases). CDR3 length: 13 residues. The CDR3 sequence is CASSFGGSSPPHF. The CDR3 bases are TGTGCCAGCAGTTTCGGGGGAAGTTCACCCCCCCACTTT.

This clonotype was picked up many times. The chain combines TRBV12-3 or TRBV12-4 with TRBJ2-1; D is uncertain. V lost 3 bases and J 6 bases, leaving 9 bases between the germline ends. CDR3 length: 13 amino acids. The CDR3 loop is CASSLGRTNEQFF. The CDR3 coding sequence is TGTGCCAGCAGTTTGGGCAGGACCAATGAGCAGTTCTTC.

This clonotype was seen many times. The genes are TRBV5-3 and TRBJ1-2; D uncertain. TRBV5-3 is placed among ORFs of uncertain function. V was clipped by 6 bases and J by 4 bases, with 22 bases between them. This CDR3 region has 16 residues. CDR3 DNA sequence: TGTGCCAGAATGACTCGAGTGGTGAGAAAGACCTATGGCTACACCTTC. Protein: CARMTRVVRKTYGYTF.

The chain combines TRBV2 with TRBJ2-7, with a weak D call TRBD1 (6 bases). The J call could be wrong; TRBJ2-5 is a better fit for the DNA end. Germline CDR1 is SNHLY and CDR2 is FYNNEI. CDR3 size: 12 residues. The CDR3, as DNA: TGTGCCAGCAGTGCCAGGGGAGAGACCCAGTACTTC. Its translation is CASSARGETQYF.

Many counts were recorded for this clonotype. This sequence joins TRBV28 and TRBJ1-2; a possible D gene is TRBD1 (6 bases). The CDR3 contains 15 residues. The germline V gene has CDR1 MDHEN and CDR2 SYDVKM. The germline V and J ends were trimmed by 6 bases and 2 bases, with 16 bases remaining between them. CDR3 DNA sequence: TGTGCCAGCAGCCCCTTCCAGGGGAAAAACTATGGCTACACCTTC. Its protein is CASSPFQGKNYGYTF.

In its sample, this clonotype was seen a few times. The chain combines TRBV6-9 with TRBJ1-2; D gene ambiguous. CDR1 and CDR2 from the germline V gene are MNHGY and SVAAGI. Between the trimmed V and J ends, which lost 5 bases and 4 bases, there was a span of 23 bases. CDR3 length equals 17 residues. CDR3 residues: CASSGLKPYGKTYGYTF. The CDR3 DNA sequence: TGTGCCAGCAGTGGTCTTAAGCCTTACGGAAAGACCTATGGCTACACCTTC.

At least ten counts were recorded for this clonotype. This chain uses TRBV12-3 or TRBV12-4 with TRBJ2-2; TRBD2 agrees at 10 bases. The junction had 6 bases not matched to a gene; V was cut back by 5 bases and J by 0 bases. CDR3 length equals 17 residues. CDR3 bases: TGTGCCAGCAGTCATGGAGGACTAGCGGCGAACACCGGGGAGCTGTTTTTT. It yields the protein CASSHGGLAANTGELFF.

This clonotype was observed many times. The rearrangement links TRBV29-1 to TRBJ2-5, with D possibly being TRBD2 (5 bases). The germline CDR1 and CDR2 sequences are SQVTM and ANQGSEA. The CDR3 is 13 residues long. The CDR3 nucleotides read TGCAGACCCGGGGAAAGGTACCAAGAGACCCAGTACTTC. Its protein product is CRPGERYQETQYF.

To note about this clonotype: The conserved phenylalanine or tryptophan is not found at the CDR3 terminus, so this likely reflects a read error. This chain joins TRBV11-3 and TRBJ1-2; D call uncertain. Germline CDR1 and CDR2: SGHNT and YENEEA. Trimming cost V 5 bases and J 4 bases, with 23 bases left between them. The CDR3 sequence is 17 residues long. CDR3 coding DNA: TGTGCCAGCAGCGTTTCATTCGATCTCGGAAAGACCTATGGCTACACCCTC. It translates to CASSVSFDLGKTYGYTL.

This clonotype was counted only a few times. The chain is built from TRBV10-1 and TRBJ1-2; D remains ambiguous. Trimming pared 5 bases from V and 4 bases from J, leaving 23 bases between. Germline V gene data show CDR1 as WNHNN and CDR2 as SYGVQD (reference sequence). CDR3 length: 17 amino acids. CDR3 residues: CASSPDPRSRKTYGYTF. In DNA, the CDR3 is TGCGCCAGCAGTCCAGATCCAAGATCGCGAAAGACCTATGGCTACACCTTC.

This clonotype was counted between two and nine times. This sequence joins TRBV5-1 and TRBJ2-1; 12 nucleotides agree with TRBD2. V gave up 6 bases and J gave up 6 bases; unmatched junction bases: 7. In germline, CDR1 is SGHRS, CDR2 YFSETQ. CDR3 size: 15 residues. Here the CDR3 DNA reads TGCGCCAGCACCGCGACTAGCGGGAGTTTCAATGAGCAGTTCTTC. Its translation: CASTATSGSFNEQFF. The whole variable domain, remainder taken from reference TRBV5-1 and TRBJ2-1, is KAGVTQTPRYLIKTRGQQVTLSCSPISGHRSVSWYQQTPGQGLQFLFEYFSETQRNKGNFPGRFSGRQFSNSRSEMNVSTLELGDSALYLCASTATSGSFNEQFFGPGTRLTVL.

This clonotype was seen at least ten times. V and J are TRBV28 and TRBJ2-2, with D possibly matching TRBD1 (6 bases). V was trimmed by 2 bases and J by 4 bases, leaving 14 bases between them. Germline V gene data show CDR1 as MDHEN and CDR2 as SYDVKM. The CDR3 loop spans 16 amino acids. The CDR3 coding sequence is TGTGCCAGCAGTTTAATACGTCAGGGGTTCACCGGGGAGCTGTTTTTT. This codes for CASSLIRQGFTGELFF. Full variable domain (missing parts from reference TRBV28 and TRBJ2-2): DVKVTQSSRYLVKRTGEKVFLECVQDMDHENMFWYRQDPGLGLRLIYFSYDVKMKEKGDIPEGYSVSREKKERFSLILESASTNQTSMYLCASSLIRQGFTGELFFGEGSRLTVL.

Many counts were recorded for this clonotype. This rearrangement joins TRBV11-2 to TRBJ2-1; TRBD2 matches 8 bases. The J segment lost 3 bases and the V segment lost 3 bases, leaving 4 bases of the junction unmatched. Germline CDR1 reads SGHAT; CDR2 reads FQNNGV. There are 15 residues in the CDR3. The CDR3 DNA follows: TGTGCCAGCAGCTTCGTAGCGGGGATCTACAATGAGCAGTTCTTC. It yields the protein CASSFVAGIYNEQFF.

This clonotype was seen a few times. DNA of the CDR3: TGTGCCAGCAGTCTTCTACCGCCTTACGGAAAGACCTATGGCTACACCTTC. Encoded protein: CASSLLPPYGKTYGYTF. The rearrangement uses TRBV6-9 and TRBJ1-2, with unresolved D. CDR1 and CDR2 from the germline V gene are MNHGY and SVAAGI. The length of the CDR3 is 17 residues. V lost 5 bases and J lost 4, with 23 bases in between.

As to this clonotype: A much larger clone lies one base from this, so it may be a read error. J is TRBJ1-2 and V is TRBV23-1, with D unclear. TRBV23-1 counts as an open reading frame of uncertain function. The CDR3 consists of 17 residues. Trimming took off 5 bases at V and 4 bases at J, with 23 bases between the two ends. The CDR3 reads CASSGCAPRRKTYGYTF. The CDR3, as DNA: TGCGCCAGCAGTGGATGTGCGCCACGCAGAAAGACCTATGGCTACACCTTC.

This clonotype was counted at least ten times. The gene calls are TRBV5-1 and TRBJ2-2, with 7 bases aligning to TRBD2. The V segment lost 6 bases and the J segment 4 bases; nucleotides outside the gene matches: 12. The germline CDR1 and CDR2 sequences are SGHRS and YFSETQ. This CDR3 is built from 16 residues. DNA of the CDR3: TGCGCCAGCACAGTTTCCTCGGGGGGTTCCACCGGGGAGCTGTTTTTT. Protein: CASTVSSGGSTGELFF.

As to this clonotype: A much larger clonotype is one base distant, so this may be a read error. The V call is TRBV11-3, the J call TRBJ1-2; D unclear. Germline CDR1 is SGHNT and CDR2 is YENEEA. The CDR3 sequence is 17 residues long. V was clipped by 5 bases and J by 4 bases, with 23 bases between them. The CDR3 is CASSAELDLGKTYGYTF. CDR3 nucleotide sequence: TGTGCCAGCAGCGCTGAACTCGATCTCGGAAAGACCTATGGCTACACCTTC.

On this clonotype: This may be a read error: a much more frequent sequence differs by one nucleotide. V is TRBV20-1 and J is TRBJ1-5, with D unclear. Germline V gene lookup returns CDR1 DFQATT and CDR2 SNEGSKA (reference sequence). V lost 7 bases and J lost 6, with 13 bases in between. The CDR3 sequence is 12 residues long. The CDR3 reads CSVGREAQPQHF. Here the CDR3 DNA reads TGCAGTGTCGGGCGGGAGGCTCAGCCCCAGCATTTT.